This T cell receptor beta chain derives from a study of T cell responses to AZD1222 COVID-19 vaccine. Study-wide points: Repertoire sampling occurred only after the peak T cell response. Unmutated variant regions reportedly attract nearly half of all spike-specific TCRs. Dominant CD4 TCR responses targeted spike regions 160-218 and 743-854. The donor group comprised mostly white British people and more females; the analysis possibly underestimated clonal diversity.

The data were produced by immunoSEQ multiplex PCR, yet TCRdb's version contains in-frame clones alone and is incomplete. The sample contains 100,000 to 150,000 clones, 88% of which appear only once. The CDR3 totals 15 residues. Trimming removed 6 bases from V and 4 bases from J, with 15 bases in between. Germline CDR1 is LNHDA and CDR2 is SQIVND (reference sequence). About this clone: Its cognate antigen is unknown.

Material: peripheral blood, obtained on day 0 of AZD1222 vaccination. The receptor was isolated from an adult in good health. The chain employs TRBV19 and TRBJ1-4; unclear D gene. The CDR3 here is CASRRAAQRNEKLFF. CDR3 nucleotide sequence: TGTGCCAGTAGGCGGGCCGCCCAGCGTAATGAAAAACTGTTTTTT.